A selection of T cell receptor beta chains follows, all from one sample in a study of OX40 agonist ivuxolimab in advanced cancers. Here immunoSEQ multiplex PCR was the method, and the copy in TCRdb shows in-frame clones only, minus some. The data contain around 13,000 clones, 67% of them singletons. The sequencing used CD4+ or CD8+ T cells sorted from blood, collected in a trial of the OX40 agonist ivuxolimab. The receptors were gathered from an adult with an advanced solid tumor such as melanoma, head and neck, liver or kidney cancer. CDR3s include the opening cysteine and the closing phenylalanine or tryptophan. D genes are given only for firm matches. Clone size is given for some rows only: seen once, a few or many times, or a class if the clone is expanded.

abundance: few
v_gene: TRBV19
d_gene: -
j_gene: TRBJ1-1
CDR3aa: CASSEDLGRNTEAFF
CDR3nt: TGTGCCAGTAGTGAGGACCTCGGAAGGAACACTGAAGCTTTCTTT

abundance: -
v_gene: TRBV29-1
d_gene: -
j_gene: TRBJ2-2
CDR3aa: CSVGQSNTGELFF
CDR3nt: TGCAGCGTTGGACAGTCTAACACCGGGGAGCTGTTTTTT

abundance: -
v_gene: TRBV27
d_gene: TRBD1
j_gene: TRBJ1-6
CDR3aa: CASSDRGNSPLHF
CDR3nt: TGTGCCAGCAGTGACAGGGGTAATTCACCCCTCCACTTT

abundance: -
v_gene: TRBV5-4
d_gene: TRBD1
j_gene: TRBJ1-2
CDR3aa: CASSQGTGGGYGYTF
CDR3nt: TGTGCCAGCAGCCAAGGGACAGGGGGCGGCTATGGCTACACCTTC

abundance: -
v_gene: TRBV4-1
d_gene: -
j_gene: TRBJ1-6
CDR3aa: CASSQDIRNSPLHF
CDR3nt: TGCGCCAGCAGCCAAGATATTAGAAATTCACCCCTCCACTTT

abundance: -
v_gene: TRBV6-1
d_gene: -
j_gene: TRBJ2-7
CDR3aa: CASSEWAAHYEQYF
CDR3nt: TGTGCCAGCAGTGAATGGGCGGCCCACTACGAGCAGTACTTC

abundance: -
v_gene: TRBV5-1
d_gene: -
j_gene: TRBJ1-2
CDR3aa: CASSLKPRDNYGYTF
CDR3nt: TGCGCCAGCAGCTTGAAACCCAGGGACAACTATGGCTACACCTTC

abundance: -
v_gene: TRBV28
d_gene: TRBD2
j_gene: TRBJ2-1
CDR3aa: CASSSGLAGGHNEQFF
CDR3nt: TGTGCCAGCAGTTCCGGACTAGCGGGGGGCCACAATGAGCAGTTCTTC

abundance: medium-sized
v_gene: TRBV5-1
d_gene: TRBD1
j_gene: TRBJ1-2
CDR3aa: CASSSLTGGDYGYTF
CDR3nt: TGCGCCAGCAGCTCCCTGACAGGGGGCGACTATGGCTACACCTTC

abundance: -
v_gene: TRBV21-1
d_gene: -
j_gene: TRBJ2-1
CDR3aa: CASSFPGLAGVRVVFEQFF
CDR3nt: TGTGCCAGCAGCTTTCCGGGACTAGCGGGAGTGAGGGTGGTTTTTGAGCAGTTCTTC

abundance: few
v_gene: TRBV6-6
d_gene: -
j_gene: TRBJ1-1
CDR3aa: CASFEMGGGTEAFF
CDR3nt: TGTGCCAGCTTCGAAATGGGGGGTGGGACTGAAGCTTTCTTT

abundance: -
v_gene: TRBV6-5
d_gene: -
j_gene: TRBJ2-7
CDR3aa: CASSYVEGTYEQYF
CDR3nt: TGTGCCAGCAGTTACGTTGAGGGAACCTACGAGCAGTACTTC

abundance: -
v_gene: TRBV5-1
d_gene: -
j_gene: TRBJ2-3
CDR3aa: CASSYRDTTDTQYF
CDR3nt: TGCGCCAGCAGCTACCGGGACACCACAGATACGCAGTATTTT

abundance: -
v_gene: TRBV25-1
d_gene: TRBD1
j_gene: TRBJ1-1
CDR3aa: CASRTGLEAFF
CDR3nt: TGTGCCAGCAGGACAGGGCTGGAAGCTTTCTTT

abundance: once
v_gene: TRBV2
d_gene: TRBD1
j_gene: TRBJ2-3
CDR3aa: CASRSTGGMTDTQYF
CDR3nt: TGTGCCAGCAGATCGACAGGGGGTATGACAGATACGCAGTATTTT

abundance: few
v_gene: TRBV6-6
d_gene: TRBD2
j_gene: TRBJ2-7
CDR3aa: CASKGSGSGGYYEQYF
CDR3nt: TGTGCCAGCAAGGGTAGCGGGAGTGGGGGGTACTACGAGCAGTACTTC

abundance: -
v_gene: TRBV6-5
d_gene: TRBD1
j_gene: TRBJ1-1
CDR3aa: CASSYRQGSTEAFF
CDR3nt: TGTGCCAGCAGTTACAGACAGGGTAGCACTGAAGCTTTCTTT

abundance: -
v_gene: TRBV10-3
d_gene: -
j_gene: TRBJ2-5
CDR3aa: CAISEGGTQYF
CDR3nt: TGTGCCATCAGTGAAGGTGGGACCCAGTACTTC

abundance: many
v_gene: TRBV19
d_gene: TRBD1
j_gene: TRBJ1-2
CDR3aa: CASSLGTGFNGYTF
CDR3nt: TGTGCCAGTAGTTTGGGGACAGGGTTTAACGGCTACACCTTC

abundance: -
v_gene: TRBV7-9
d_gene: -
j_gene: TRBJ1-1
CDR3aa: CASSQLRAGEFIEAFF
CDR3nt: TGTGCCAGCAGCCAACTACGGGCAGGGGAATTTATTGAAGCTTTCTTT

abundance: -
v_gene: TRBV27
d_gene: -
j_gene: TRBJ2-3
CDR3aa: CASSLLATDTQYF
CDR3nt: TGTGCCAGCAGTTTACTAGCAACAGATACGCAGTATTTT

abundance: -
v_gene: TRBV11-2
d_gene: -
j_gene: TRBJ1-3
CDR3aa: CASSLGAGVGNTIYF
CDR3nt: TGTGCCAGCAGCTTAGGGGCAGGGGTTGGAAACACCATATATTTT

abundance: few
v_gene: TRBV6-5
d_gene: -
j_gene: TRBJ1-2
CDR3aa: CACYGYTF
CDR3nt: TGTGCTTGTTATGGCTACACCTTC

abundance: few
v_gene: TRBV28
d_gene: -
j_gene: TRBJ1-1
CDR3aa: CASSPISTEAFF
CDR3nt: TGTGCCAGCAGTCCAATAAGCACTGAAGCTTTCTTT

abundance: -
v_gene: TRBV11-2
d_gene: -
j_gene: TRBJ1-2
CDR3aa: CASSASWSVNYGYTF
CDR3nt: TGTGCCAGCAGCGCGAGCTGGTCCGTGAACTATGGCTACACCTTC

abundance: few
v_gene: TRBV4-1
d_gene: -
j_gene: TRBJ2-1
CDR3aa: CASSQVAGAYNEQFF
CDR3nt: TGCGCCAGCAGCCAAGTCGCCGGAGCCTACAATGAGCAGTTCTTC

abundance: -
v_gene: TRBV30
d_gene: -
j_gene: TRBJ1-1
CDR3aa: CAWSVGPTPNTEAFF
CDR3nt: TGTGCCTGGAGTGTAGGGCCGACACCGAACACTGAAGCTTTCTTT

abundance: few
v_gene: TRBV19
d_gene: -
j_gene: TRBJ2-1
CDR3aa: CASSISGSIYSYNEQFF
CDR3nt: TGTGCCAGTAGTATATCGGGCTCAATATACTCCTACAATGAGCAGTTCTTC

abundance: -
v_gene: TRBV10-2
d_gene: -
j_gene: TRBJ2-1
CDR3aa: CASSASESYNEQFF
CDR3nt: TGCGCCAGCAGCGCGAGCGAGTCCTACAATGAGCAGTTCTTC

abundance: -
v_gene: TRBV7-3
d_gene: -
j_gene: TRBJ2-2
CDR3aa: CASSLLGTGELFF
CDR3nt: TGTGCCAGCAGCCTCTTAGGGACCGGGGAGCTGTTTTTT

abundance: -
v_gene: TRBV7-9
d_gene: -
j_gene: TRBJ2-7
CDR3aa: CASSLRDEQYF
CDR3nt: TGTGCCAGCAGCTTGCGGGACGAGCAGTACTTC

abundance: -
v_gene: TRBV19
d_gene: -
j_gene: TRBJ1-6
CDR3aa: CASTQSPSDGNSPLHF
CDR3nt: TGTGCCAGTACCCAAAGCCCATCAGACGGGAATTCACCCCTCCACTTT

abundance: -
v_gene: TRBV10-3
d_gene: -
j_gene: TRBJ2-7
CDR3aa: CAISDGLNEQYF
CDR3nt: TGTGCCATCAGTGACGGGCTGAACGAGCAGTACTTC

abundance: -
v_gene: TRBV27
d_gene: TRBD1
j_gene: TRBJ2-1
CDR3aa: CASSLAAGTGSSYNEQFF
CDR3nt: TGTGCCAGCAGTTTAGCCGCCGGGACAGGGAGCTCCTACAATGAGCAGTTCTTC

abundance: -
v_gene: TRBV6-5
d_gene: -
j_gene: TRBJ1-4
CDR3aa: CASPLGVNEKLFF
CDR3nt: TGTGCCAGCCCTCTCGGGGTGAACGAAAAACTGTTTTTT

abundance: -
v_gene: TRBV28
d_gene: -
j_gene: TRBJ2-7
CDR3aa: CASSSPEGAYEQYF
CDR3nt: TGTGCCAGCAGTTCCCCTGAGGGAGCCTACGAGCAGTACTTC

abundance: -
v_gene: TRBV7-9
d_gene: -
j_gene: TRBJ2-5
CDR3aa: CASSAPGSGETQYF
CDR3nt: TGTGCCAGCAGCGCCCCGGGCTCCGGGGAGACCCAGTACTTC

abundance: -
v_gene: TRBV2
d_gene: -
j_gene: TRBJ2-7
CDR3aa: CASSAGLVQYF
CDR3nt: TGTGCCAGCAGCGCAGGTTTAGTGCAGTACTTC

abundance: once
v_gene: TRBV28
d_gene: -
j_gene: TRBJ1-4
CDR3aa: CASSTGTEATNEKLFF
CDR3nt: TGTGCCAGCAGTACCGGGACTGAGGCAACTAATGAAAAACTGTTTTTT

abundance: -
v_gene: TRBV2
d_gene: TRBD1
j_gene: TRBJ2-7
CDR3aa: CASSEGWTGTGGEQYF
CDR3nt: TGTGCCAGCAGTGAGGGGTGGACCGGGACAGGAGGCGAGCAGTACTTC

abundance: -
v_gene: TRBV2
d_gene: -
j_gene: TRBJ2-4
CDR3aa: CASRRSNIQYF
CDR3nt: TGTGCCAGCAGGCGGAGCAACATTCAGTACTTC

abundance: -
v_gene: TRBV6-1
d_gene: TRBD2
j_gene: TRBJ2-3
CDR3aa: CASSVTSARFSSTDTQYF
CDR3nt: TGTGCCAGCAGTGTGACTAGCGCGCGATTCTCTAGCACAGATACGCAGTATTTT

abundance: medium-sized
v_gene: TRBV19
d_gene: -
j_gene: TRBJ1-1
CDR3aa: CASSITGGPTEAFF
CDR3nt: TGTGCCAGTAGTATAACGGGGGGCCCCACTGAAGCTTTCTTT

abundance: -
v_gene: TRBV19
d_gene: -
j_gene: TRBJ1-1
CDR3aa: CATDSGLEAFF
CDR3nt: TGTGCCACCGACTCGGGTCTTGAAGCTTTCTTT